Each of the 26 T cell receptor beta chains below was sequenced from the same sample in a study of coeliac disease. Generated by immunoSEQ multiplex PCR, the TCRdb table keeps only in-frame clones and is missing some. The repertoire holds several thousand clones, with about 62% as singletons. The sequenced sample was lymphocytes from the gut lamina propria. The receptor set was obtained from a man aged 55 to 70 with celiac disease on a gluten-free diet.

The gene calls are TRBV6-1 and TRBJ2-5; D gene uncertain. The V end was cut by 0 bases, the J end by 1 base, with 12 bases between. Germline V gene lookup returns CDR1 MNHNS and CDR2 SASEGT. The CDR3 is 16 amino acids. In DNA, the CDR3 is TGTGCCAGCAGTGAAGCCACAAATGGGCTCCAAGAGACCCAGTACTTC. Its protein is CASSEATNGLQETQYF.

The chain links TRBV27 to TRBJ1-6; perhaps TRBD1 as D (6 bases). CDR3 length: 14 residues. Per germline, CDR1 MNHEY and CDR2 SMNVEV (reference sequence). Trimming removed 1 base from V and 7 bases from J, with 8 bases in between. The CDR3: CASSLWQGNSPLHF. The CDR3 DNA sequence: TGTGCCAGCAGTTTATGGCAGGGGAATTCACCCCTCCACTTT.

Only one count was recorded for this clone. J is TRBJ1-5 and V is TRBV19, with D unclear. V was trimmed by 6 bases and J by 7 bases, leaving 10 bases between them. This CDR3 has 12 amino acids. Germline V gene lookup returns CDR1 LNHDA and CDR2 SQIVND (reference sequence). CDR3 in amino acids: CASREGPQPQHF. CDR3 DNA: TGTGCCAGTAGGGAGGGTCCACAGCCCCAGCATTTT.

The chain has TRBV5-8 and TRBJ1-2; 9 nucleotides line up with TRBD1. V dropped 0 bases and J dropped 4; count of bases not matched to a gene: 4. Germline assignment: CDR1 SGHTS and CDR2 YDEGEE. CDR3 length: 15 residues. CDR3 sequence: CASSLEGGQGYGYTF. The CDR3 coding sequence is TGTGCCAGCAGCTTGGAGGGGGGACAGGGCTATGGCTACACCTTC.

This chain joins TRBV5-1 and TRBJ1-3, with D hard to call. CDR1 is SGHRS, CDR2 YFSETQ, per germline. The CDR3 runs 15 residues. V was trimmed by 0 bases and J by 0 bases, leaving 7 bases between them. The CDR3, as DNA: TGCGCCAGCAGCTTGGGACAATCCTCTGGAAACACCATATATTTT. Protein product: CASSLGQSSGNTIYF.

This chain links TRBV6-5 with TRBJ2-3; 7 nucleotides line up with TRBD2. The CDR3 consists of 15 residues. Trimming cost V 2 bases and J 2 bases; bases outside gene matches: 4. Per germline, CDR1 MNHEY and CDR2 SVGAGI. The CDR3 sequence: CASSYGGGPTDTQYF. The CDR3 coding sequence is TGTGCCAGCAGTTACGGCGGGGGACCCACAGATACGCAGTATTTT.

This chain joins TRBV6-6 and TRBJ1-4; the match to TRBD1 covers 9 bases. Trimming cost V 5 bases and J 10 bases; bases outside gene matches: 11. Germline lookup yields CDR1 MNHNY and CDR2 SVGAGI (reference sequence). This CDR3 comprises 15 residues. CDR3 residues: CASSGPGQGRGKLFF. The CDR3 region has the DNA TGTGCCAGCAGTGGGCCGGGACAGGGTAGAGGAAAACTGTTTTTT.

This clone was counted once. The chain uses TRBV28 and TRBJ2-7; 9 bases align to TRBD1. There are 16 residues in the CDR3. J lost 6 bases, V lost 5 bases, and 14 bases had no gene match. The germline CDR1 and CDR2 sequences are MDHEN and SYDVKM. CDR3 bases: TGTGCCAGCAGTAAAAACCACCGGGACAGGGCGGTCGAGCAGTACTTC. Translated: CASSKNHRDRAVEQYF.

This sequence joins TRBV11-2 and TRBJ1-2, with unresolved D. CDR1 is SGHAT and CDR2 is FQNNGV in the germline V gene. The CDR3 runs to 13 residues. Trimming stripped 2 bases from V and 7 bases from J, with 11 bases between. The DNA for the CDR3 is TGTGCCAGCAGCTTATCAGGCTTCGGTGGCTACACCTTC. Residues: CASSLSGFGGYTF.

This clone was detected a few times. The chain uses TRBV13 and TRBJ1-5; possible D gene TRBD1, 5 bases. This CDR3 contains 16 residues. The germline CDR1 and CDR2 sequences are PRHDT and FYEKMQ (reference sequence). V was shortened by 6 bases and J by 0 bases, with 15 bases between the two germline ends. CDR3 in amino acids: CASRDKRSYSNQPQHF. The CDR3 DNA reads TGTGCCAGCAGGGACAAGAGAAGTTATAGCAATCAGCCCCAGCATTTT.

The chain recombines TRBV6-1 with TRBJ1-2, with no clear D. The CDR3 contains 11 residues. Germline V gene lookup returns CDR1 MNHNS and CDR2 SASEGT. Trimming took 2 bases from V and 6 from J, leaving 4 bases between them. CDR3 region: CASSEIDGYTF. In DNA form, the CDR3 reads TGTGCCAGCAGTGAAATCGATGGCTACACCTTC.

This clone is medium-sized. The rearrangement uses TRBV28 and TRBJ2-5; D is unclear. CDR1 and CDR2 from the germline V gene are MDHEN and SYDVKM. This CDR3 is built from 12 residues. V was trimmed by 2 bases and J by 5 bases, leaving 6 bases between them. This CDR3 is CASSLEKETQYF. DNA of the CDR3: TGTGCCAGCAGTTTAGAGAAGGAGACCCAGTACTTC.

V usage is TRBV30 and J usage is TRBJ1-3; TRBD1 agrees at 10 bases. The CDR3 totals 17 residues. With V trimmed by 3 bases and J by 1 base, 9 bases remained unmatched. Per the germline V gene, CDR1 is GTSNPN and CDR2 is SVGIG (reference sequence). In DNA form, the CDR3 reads TGTGCCTGGAGGGCCCCAGGGACAGGGGTTTCTGGAAACACCATATATTTT. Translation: CAWRAPGTGVSGNTIYF.

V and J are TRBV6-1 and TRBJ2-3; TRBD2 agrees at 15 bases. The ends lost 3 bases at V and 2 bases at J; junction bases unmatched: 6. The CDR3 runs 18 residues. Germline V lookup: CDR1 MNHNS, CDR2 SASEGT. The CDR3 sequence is CASSDGLAGGPPTDTQYF. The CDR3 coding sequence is TGTGCCAGCAGTGATGGACTAGCGGGGGGGCCTCCCACAGATACGCAGTATTTT.

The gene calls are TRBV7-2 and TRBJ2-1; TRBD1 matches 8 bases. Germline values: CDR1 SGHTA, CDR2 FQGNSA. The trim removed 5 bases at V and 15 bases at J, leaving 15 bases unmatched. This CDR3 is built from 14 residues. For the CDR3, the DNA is TGTGCCAGCAGCGGTAGCCCCACTCAGGGGGCGGGGTTCTTC. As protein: CASSGSPTQGAGFF.

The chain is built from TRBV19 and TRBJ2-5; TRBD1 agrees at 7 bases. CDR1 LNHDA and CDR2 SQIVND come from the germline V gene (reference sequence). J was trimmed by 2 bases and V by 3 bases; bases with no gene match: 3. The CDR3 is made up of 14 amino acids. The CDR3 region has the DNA TGTGCCAGTAGTATCCAGGGACAGCAAGAGACCCAGTACTTC. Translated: CASSIQGQQETQYF.

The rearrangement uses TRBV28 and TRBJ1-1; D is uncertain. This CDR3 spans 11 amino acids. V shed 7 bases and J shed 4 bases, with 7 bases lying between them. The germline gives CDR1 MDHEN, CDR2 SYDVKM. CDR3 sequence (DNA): TGTGCCAGCATTAGCCGCACTGAAGCTTTCTTT. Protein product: CASISRTEAFF. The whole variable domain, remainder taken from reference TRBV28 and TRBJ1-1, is DVKVTQSSRYLVKRTGEKVFLECVQDMDHENMFWYRQDPGLGLRLIYFSYDVKMKEKGDIPEGYSVSREKKERFSLILESASTNQTSMYLCASISRTEAFFGQGTRLTVV.

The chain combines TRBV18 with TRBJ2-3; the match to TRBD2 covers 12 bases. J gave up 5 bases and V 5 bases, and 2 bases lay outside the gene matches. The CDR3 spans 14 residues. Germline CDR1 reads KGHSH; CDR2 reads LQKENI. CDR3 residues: CASSSTSGGDTQYF. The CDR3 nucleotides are TGTGCCAGCTCATCGACTAGCGGGGGAGATACGCAGTATTTT.

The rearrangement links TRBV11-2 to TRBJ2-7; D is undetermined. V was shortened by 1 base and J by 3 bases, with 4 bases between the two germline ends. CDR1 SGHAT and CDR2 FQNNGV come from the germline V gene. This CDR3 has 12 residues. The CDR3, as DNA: TGTGCCAGCAGCTTAGGGCTCTACGAGCAGTACTTC. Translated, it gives CASSLGLYEQYF.

The DNA of the CDR3 is TGTGCCAGTAGTATTTCGGTCTACAATGAGCAGTTCTTC. Amino acid sequence: CASSISVYNEQFF. The chain is built from TRBV19 and TRBJ2-1; D is unresolved. V shed 3 bases and J shed 3 bases, with 6 bases lying between them. The CDR3 has 13 residues. CDR1 is LNHDA, CDR2 SQIVND, per germline (reference sequence).

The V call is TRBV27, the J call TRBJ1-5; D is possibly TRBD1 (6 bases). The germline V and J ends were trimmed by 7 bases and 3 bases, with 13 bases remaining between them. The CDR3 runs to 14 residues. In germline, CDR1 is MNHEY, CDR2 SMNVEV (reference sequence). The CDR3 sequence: CASMAGVDNQPQHF. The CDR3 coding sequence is TGTGCCAGCATGGCAGGGGTGGACAATCAGCCCCAGCATTTT.

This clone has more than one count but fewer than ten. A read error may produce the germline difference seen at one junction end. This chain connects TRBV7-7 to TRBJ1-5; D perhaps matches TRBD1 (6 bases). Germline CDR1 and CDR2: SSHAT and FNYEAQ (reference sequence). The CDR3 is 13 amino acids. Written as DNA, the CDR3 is TGTGCTAGCAGTTTAACCCTACAGGGACCCCAGCATTTT. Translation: CASSLTLQGPQHF.

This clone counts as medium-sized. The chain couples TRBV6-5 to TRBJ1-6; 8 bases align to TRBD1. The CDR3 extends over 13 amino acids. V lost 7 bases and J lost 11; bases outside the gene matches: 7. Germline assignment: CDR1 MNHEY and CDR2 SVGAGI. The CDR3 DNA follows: TGTGCCAGCACGTGGGAGACAGGGGCACCCCTCCACTTT. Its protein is CASTWETGAPLHF.

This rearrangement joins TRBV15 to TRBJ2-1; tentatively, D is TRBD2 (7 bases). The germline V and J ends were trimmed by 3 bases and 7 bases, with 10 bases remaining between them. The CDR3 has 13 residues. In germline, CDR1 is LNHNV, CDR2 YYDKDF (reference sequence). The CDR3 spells CATSRGGANEQFF. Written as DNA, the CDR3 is TGTGCCACCAGCAGGGGGGGGGCAAATGAGCAGTTCTTC.

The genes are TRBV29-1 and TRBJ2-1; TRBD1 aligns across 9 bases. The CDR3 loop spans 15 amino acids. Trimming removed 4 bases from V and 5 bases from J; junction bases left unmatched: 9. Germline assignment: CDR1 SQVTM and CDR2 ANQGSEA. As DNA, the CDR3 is TGCAGCGTTGGAGGGGGACAGGGAAGGAACAATGAGCAGTTCTTC. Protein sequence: CSVGGGQGRNNEQFF.

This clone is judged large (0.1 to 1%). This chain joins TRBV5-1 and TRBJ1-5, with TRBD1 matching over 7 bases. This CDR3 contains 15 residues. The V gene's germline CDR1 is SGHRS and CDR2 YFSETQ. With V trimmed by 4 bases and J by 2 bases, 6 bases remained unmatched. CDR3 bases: TGCGCCAGCAGCGAACAGGGGATCGGCAATCAGCCCCAGCATTTT. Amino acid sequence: CASSEQGIGNQPQHF.